Shown below are 28 T cell receptor beta chains from a single sample sequenced in a study of shared clonotypes between healthy human individuals. Assay used: immunoSEQ multiplex PCR; TCRdb lists only in-frame clones, some missing. The top ten clones hold nearly 1.5% of a sample with some 1 million clones, about 70% of them seen once. Sequencing used memory CD4+ T cells sorted from blood. Specified subset: CD45RA-negative fraction. Receptors were obtained from a man aged 18 to 30 in good health.

The chain joins TRBV28 to TRBJ1-1; D call uncertain. This CDR3 is 14 amino acids long. The V gene's germline CDR1 is MDHEN and CDR2 SYDVKM. The V end lost 7 bases, the J end lost 6 bases, and 18 bases lay between the germline ends. CDR3 DNA sequence: TGTGCCAGCATCCCAGCAACCAAGAGGCCTGAAGCTTTCTTT. Protein: CASIPATKRPEAFF. The complete variable domain, with remaining parts taken from reference TRBV28 and TRBJ1-1, reads DVKVTQSSRYLVKRTGEKVFLECVQDMDHENMFWYRQDPGLGLRLIYFSYDVKMKEKGDIPEGYSVSREKKERFSLILESASTNQTSMYLCASIPATKRPEAFFGQGTRLTVV.

This chain joins TRBV4-3 and TRBJ2-1; D remains unclear. The CDR3 spans 13 residues. V lost 2 bases and J lost 9, with 11 bases in between. Looked up from germline, CDR1 is LGHNA and CDR2 is YSLEER. CDR3 nucleotide sequence: TGCGCCAGCAGCCAATCTGTCGTGGGTGAGCAGTTCTTC. Its protein product is CASSQSVVGEQFF.

The J gene is TRBJ1-2, the V gene TRBV28; no clear D gene. The CDR3 contains 13 residues. The germline V gene has CDR1 MDHEN and CDR2 SYDVKM. The V gene lost 4 bases and the J gene lost 5 bases, with 11 bases spanning the gap. The CDR3 sequence is CASSYLDSYGYTF. The CDR3 bases are TGTGCCAGCAGTTACCTGGATAGTTATGGCTACACCTTC.

Details on this clone: A much larger clone lies a single base off, so this may be a read error. Other DNA sequences of this sample code for an identical CDR3. CDR3 nucleotide sequence: TGTGCCAGCAGTGGGAGCTATGGCTACACCTTC. Encoded protein: CASSGSYGYTF. The V call is TRBV6-1, the J call TRBJ1-2, with unresolved D. V gave up 4 bases and J gave up 4 bases, with 4 bases separating them. Germline V gene lookup returns CDR1 MNHNS and CDR2 SASEGT. The CDR3 has 11 residues.

The chain has TRBV2 and TRBJ1-5; D uncertain. Deletions cut 5 bases from V and 0 bases from J, with 11 bases between. Per germline, CDR1 SNHLY and CDR2 FYNNEI. This CDR3 is 15 amino acids long. As DNA, the CDR3 is TGTGCCAGCAGTCGCAGAGAATTTAGCAATCAGCCCCAGCATTTT. It specifies CASSRREFSNQPQHF.

This clone was picked up one time. J is TRBJ2-3 and V is TRBV5-1; D unclear. Trimming took off 1 base at V and 1 base at J, with 10 bases between the two ends. The CDR3 totals 15 residues. CDR1 SGHRS and CDR2 YFSETQ come from the germline V gene. The DNA of the CDR3 is TGCGCCAGCAGCTTGTCGGCAGCCGGCACAGATACGCAGTATTTT. Protein sequence: CASSLSAAGTDTQYF.

The chain is built from TRBV4-1 and TRBJ2-7, with D maybe TRBD2 (5 bases). CDR3 length: 14 residues. CDR1 is MGHRA and CDR2 is YSYEKL in the germline V gene. V lost 2 bases to trimming and J lost 5 bases, with 13 bases between them. The CDR3 sequence: CASSQPKSGHEQYF. The CDR3 DNA reads TGCGCCAGCAGCCAACCAAAAAGCGGCCACGAGCAGTACTTC.

This clone was picked up one time. The DNA of the CDR3 is TGTGCCACAGGCTCGGGGGGGCTCTACGAGCAGTACTTC. This encodes CATGSGGLYEQYF. This chain joins TRBV28 and TRBJ2-7; 8 nucleotides agree with TRBD2. CDR3 length: 13 amino acids. The ends lost 10 bases at V and 3 bases at J; junction bases unmatched: 8. The germline V gene has CDR1 MDHEN and CDR2 SYDVKM.

The V call is TRBV19, the J call TRBJ1-2; tentative D call: TRBD1 (5 bases). CDR1 and CDR2 (germline): LNHDA, SQIVND (reference sequence). V dropped 6 bases and J dropped 4 bases, with 15 bases sitting between them. This CDR3 spans 14 amino acids. CDR3 protein: CASSKDIDSYGYTF. The CDR3 DNA reads TGTGCCAGTAGCAAGGACATCGACTCCTATGGCTACACCTTC. Full variable domain (outside the CDR3, taken from reference TRBV19 and TRBJ1-2): DGGITQSPKYLFRKEGQNVTLSCEQNLNHDAMYWYRQDPGQGLRLIYYSQIVNDFQKGDIAEGYSVSREKKESFPLTVTSAQKNPTAFYLCASSKDIDSYGYTFGSGTRLTVV.

The chain recombines TRBV2 with TRBJ1-6; 11 bases match TRBD1. CDR3 length: 14 amino acids. Trimming took 7 bases from V and 9 from J; bases not matched to a gene: 5. Germline V CDR1 and CDR2: SNHLY, FYNNEI. The CDR3 nucleotides are TGTGCCAGCACGGGGACAGGGGGGAGTTCACCCCTCCACTTT. Its protein is CASTGTGGSSPLHF.

This clone appeared a few times. The V call is TRBV19, the J call TRBJ1-2; D call uncertain. The V gene lost 5 bases and the J gene lost 2 bases, with 6 bases spanning the gap. Germline values: CDR1 LNHDA, CDR2 SQIVND (reference sequence). The CDR3 has 12 residues. The CDR3, as DNA: TGTGCCAGTAGTGGGGAAAACTATGGCTACACCTTC. It yields the protein CASSGENYGYTF.

V is TRBV7-2 and J is TRBJ2-7, with 8 bases that match TRBD1. Germline CDR1 is SGHTA and CDR2 is FQGNSA. The CDR3 runs to 17 residues. V was pared by 1 base and J by 2 bases, with 10 bases of the junction left unmatched. The CDR3 loop reads CASSLGTGLLPAYEQYF. In nucleotides, the CDR3 is TGTGCCAGCAGCTTAGGGACAGGGCTACTTCCCGCCTACGAGCAGTACTTC. The full variable domain, with the rest looked up from reference TRBV7-2 and TRBJ2-7, is GAGVSQSPSNKVTEKGKDVELRCDPISGHTALYWYRQSLGQGLEFLIYFQGNSAPDKSGLPSDRFSAERTGGSVSTLTIQRTQQEDSAVYLCASSLGTGLLPAYEQYFGPGTRLTVT.

The rearrangement uses TRBV9 and TRBJ2-5; 7 nucleotides align to TRBD2. This CDR3 spans 15 amino acids. V shed 3 bases, J shed 5 bases, and the junction held 10 bases outside the gene matches. Germline assignment: CDR1 SGDLS and CDR2 YYNGEE. The CDR3 nucleotides read TGTGCCAGCAGCGCCAGAGGCGGGAGCCGGGAGACCCAGTACTTC. Amino acid sequence: CASSARGGSRETQYF.

Here the CDR3 reads CASSQANRVYEKLFF. In nucleotides, the CDR3 is TGCGCCAGCAGCCAAGCTAACAGGGTATACGAAAAACTGTTTTTT. The V call is TRBV4-1, the J call TRBJ1-4; D might be TRBD1 (6 bases). Looked up from germline, CDR1 is MGHRA and CDR2 is YSYEKL. This CDR3 is built from 15 residues. V was cut by 1 base and J by 8 bases, with 14 bases left in between.

V usage is TRBV6-1 and J usage is TRBJ2-3, with 8 nucleotides matching TRBD2. Germline V gene sequence: CDR1 MNHNS, CDR2 SASEGT. This CDR3 has 20 amino acids. Unmatched junction bases numbered 22, after V lost 3 bases and J lost 5 bases. CDR3 residues: CASSDPRGILIAGRGDTQYF. The CDR3 nucleotides are TGTGCCAGCAGTGATCCCAGAGGTATCCTGATAGCGGGGCGGGGAGATACGCAGTATTTT.

This chain uses TRBV2 with TRBJ2-7; tentatively, D is TRBD1 (5 bases). Germline lookup yields CDR1 SNHLY and CDR2 FYNNEI. V was clipped by 3 bases and J by 3 bases, with 9 bases between them. The CDR3 spans 13 residues. The CDR3 reads CASSDRVGYEQYF. The CDR3 DNA is TGTGCCAGCAGTGACAGGGTGGGCTACGAGCAGTACTTC.

This clone was counted between two and nine times. The chain has TRBV11-2 and TRBJ1-2; D is uncertain. Germline CDR1 SGHAT, CDR2 FQNNGV. V lost 2 bases and J lost 4, with 14 bases in between. The CDR3 has 15 amino acids. CDR3 in amino acids: CASSLSVASPYGYTF. DNA of the CDR3: TGTGCCAGCAGCTTATCCGTCGCAAGTCCCTATGGCTACACCTTC. The full variable domain, its missing parts supplied by reference TRBV11-2 and TRBJ1-2, is EAGVAQSPRYKIIEKRQSVAFWCNPISGHATLYWYQQILGQGPKLLIQFQNNGVVDDSQLPKDRFSAERLKGVDSTLKIQPAKLEDSAVYLCASSLSVASPYGYTFGSGTRLTVV.

The chain employs TRBV6-5 and TRBJ2-5; the match to TRBD1 covers 8 bases. J gave up 3 bases and V 6 bases, and 3 bases lay outside the gene matches. The CDR3 length is 13 residues. Germline lookup yields CDR1 MNHEY and CDR2 SVGAGI. The DNA for the CDR3 is TGTGCCAGCAGCCGGGACAGGAAAGAGACCCAGTACTTC. This codes for CASSRDRKETQYF.

This clone occurred a few times. In DNA form, the CDR3 reads TGTGCCAGCAGTGAAGAGAGCTTCGGGGAGCTGTTTTTT. The encoded protein is CASSEESFGELFF. The chain links TRBV2 to TRBJ2-2; D uncertain. Germline CDR1 SNHLY, CDR2 FYNNEI. V was shortened by 1 base and J by 7 bases, with 7 bases between the two germline ends. The CDR3 is 13 residues long.

DNA of the CDR3: TGTGCCTGGTCCCTCTTCCCGACAAGGGGCTACACCTTC. The encoded protein is CAWSLFPTRGYTF. The chain uses TRBV30 and TRBJ1-2, with unresolved D. CDR3 size: 13 residues. Germline V CDR1 and CDR2: GTSNPN, SVGIG (reference sequence). Trimming shortened V by 5 bases and J by 8 bases, and 18 bases separated the two germline ends.

V and J are TRBV30 and TRBJ1-2, with 9 bases lining up with TRBD1. V was pared by 8 bases and J by 2 bases, with 3 bases of the junction left unmatched. Looked up from germline, CDR1 is GTSNPN and CDR2 is SVGIG (reference sequence). CDR3 length: 12 residues. The CDR3 loop is CAVGQGNYGYTF. CDR3 DNA: TGTGCCGTCGGACAGGGGAACTATGGCTACACCTTC.

The CDR3 loop is CASSRGSGNTIYF. As DNA, the CDR3 is TGTGCCAGCAGTCGGGGCTCTGGAAACACCATATATTTT. This chain joins TRBV6-5 and TRBJ1-3; D is uncertain. V was cut by 5 bases and J by 0 bases, with 5 bases left in between. CDR3 length: 13 residues. Germline values: CDR1 MNHEY, CDR2 SVGAGI.

The CDR3 sequence is CASSSYLGAEETQYF. CDR3 bases: TGTGCCAGCAGCTCCTACCTTGGGGCCGAGGAGACCCAGTACTTC. V usage is TRBV7-8 and J usage is TRBJ2-5; TRBD1 is a possible D gene (5 bases). CDR1 is SGHVS, CDR2 FQNEAQ, per germline. Trimming shortened V by 4 bases and J by 5 bases, and 17 bases separated the two germline ends. The CDR3 has 15 residues.

This sequence joins TRBV30 and TRBJ1-6; D might be TRBD1 (5 bases). The CDR3 has 12 residues. V lost 0 bases and J lost 14, with 11 bases in between. Germline V gene sequence: CDR1 GTSNPN, CDR2 SVGIG (reference sequence). CDR3 nucleotides: TGTGCCTGGAGTGTACCCGGGGGTGCCCTCCACTTT. Translated, it gives CAWSVPGGALHF.

The V and J genes are TRBV6-1 and TRBJ1-1; D uncertain. The CDR3 loop spans 12 amino acids. The germline V and J ends were trimmed by 3 bases and 4 bases, with 6 bases remaining between them. Per the germline V gene, CDR1 is MNHNS and CDR2 is SASEGT. The CDR3 bases are TGTGCCAGCAGTGAGGTGGGCACTGAAGCTTTCTTT. Translation: CASSEVGTEAFF.

This chain joins TRBV7-3 and TRBJ2-7, with D tentatively TRBD1 or TRBD2 (5 bases each). The CDR3 is 14 amino acids. Trimming pared 5 bases from V and 0 bases from J, leaving 11 bases between. From germline, CDR1 is SGHTA and CDR2 FQGTGA. In DNA, the CDR3 is TGTGCCAGCAGCCCCCGGGACGGCTCCTACGAGCAGTACTTC. This codes for CASSPRDGSYEQYF.

The chain is built from TRBV7-8 and TRBJ1-3, with D unresolved. Between the trimmed V and J ends, which lost 1 base and 9 bases, there was a span of 10 bases. The CDR3 contains 13 residues. Per germline, CDR1 SGHVS and CDR2 FQNEAQ. CDR3 DNA sequence: TGTGCCAGCAGCTTAGAAGAGGGTCTCACCATATATTTT. Translating it yields CASSLEEGLTIYF.

This chain connects TRBV4-1 to TRBJ1-1; no definite D call. V was trimmed by 2 bases and J by 2 bases, leaving 6 bases between them. This CDR3 is built from 13 residues. The germline V gene encodes CDR1 MGHRA and CDR2 YSYEKL. The CDR3 protein is CASSQHVNTEAFF. The CDR3 nucleotides read TGCGCCAGCAGCCAACATGTAAACACTGAAGCTTTCTTT.